The source of this T cell receptor beta chain is a study of blood T cell repertoires in COVID-19. The J segment lost 1 base and the V segment lost 2 bases, leaving 4 bases of the junction unmatched. Germline values: CDR1 SGHDN, CDR2 FVKESK. The CDR3 has 16 residues. The protocol was immunoSEQ multiplex PCR, while the TCRdb copy is restricted to in-frame clones and leaves out a portion. Of around 130,000 clones in the sample, 88% are singletons; the top ten hold more than 2.5%. This chain joins TRBV14 and TRBJ1-1; 10 bases match TRBD1. The sequenced material came from peripheral blood. The receptor's source is a human donor with COVID-19, enrolled during active disease. The donor label of this sample is uncertain. This CDR3 is CASSQRRTGGNTEAFF. DNA for the CDR3: TGTGCCAGCAGCCAACGCCGGACAGGGGGGAACACTGAAGCTTTCTTT.